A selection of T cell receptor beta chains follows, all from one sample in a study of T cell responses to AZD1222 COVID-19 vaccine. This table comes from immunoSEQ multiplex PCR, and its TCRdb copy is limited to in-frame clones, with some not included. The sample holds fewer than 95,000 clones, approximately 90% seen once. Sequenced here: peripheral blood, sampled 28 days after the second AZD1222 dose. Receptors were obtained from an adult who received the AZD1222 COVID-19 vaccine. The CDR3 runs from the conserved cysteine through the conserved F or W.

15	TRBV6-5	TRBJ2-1	CASSPFRDRVNEQFF
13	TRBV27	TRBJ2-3	CASSSISSDTQYF
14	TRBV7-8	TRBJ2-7	CASSWSSGPYEQYF
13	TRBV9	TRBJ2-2	CASSEGVAGELFF
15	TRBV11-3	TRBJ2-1	CASSLGGTSVDEQFF
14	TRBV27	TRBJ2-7	CASSRGTMDYEQYF
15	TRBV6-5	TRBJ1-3	CASSDRDNSGNTIYF
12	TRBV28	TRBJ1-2	CASGTGPTGYTF
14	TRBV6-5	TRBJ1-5	CASTAGGSNQPQHF
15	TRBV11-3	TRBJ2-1	CASSSRGSRGNEQFF
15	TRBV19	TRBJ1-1	CASSISGGIDTEAFF
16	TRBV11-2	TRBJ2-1	CASSTSGTLSYNEQFF
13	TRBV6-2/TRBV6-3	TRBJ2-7	CASSYSGLYEQYF
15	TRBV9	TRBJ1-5	CASSVGQGSNQPQHF
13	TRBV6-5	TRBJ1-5	CASKRDGNQPQHF
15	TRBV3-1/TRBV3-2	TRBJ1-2	CASSQEDGGGYGYTF
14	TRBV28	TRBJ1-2	CASSLGQAGDGYTF
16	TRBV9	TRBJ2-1	CASSVAGTSGLNEQFF
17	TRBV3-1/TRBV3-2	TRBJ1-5	CASSQGGREWGNQPQHF
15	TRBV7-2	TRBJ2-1	CASSLVAGGYSEQFF
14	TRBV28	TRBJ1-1	CASRPGQLNTEAFF
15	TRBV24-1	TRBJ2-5	CATSVSGRGQETQYF
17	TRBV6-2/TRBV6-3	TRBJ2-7	CASSYSILAGGIYEQYF
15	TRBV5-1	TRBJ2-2	CASVRDGPYTGELFF
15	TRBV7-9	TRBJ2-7	CASSSTDTYSYEQYF
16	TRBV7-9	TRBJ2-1	CASSSFSLSSYNEQFF
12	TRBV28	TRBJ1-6	CASSLYGSPLHF
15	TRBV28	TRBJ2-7	CASSPRTGLAHEQYF
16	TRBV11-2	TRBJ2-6	CASSLLDRVTANVLTF
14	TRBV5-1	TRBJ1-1	CASSGQAGVTEAFF
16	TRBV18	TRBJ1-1	CASSLRTGGLNTEAFF
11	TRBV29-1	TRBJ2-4	CSVDDKNIQYF
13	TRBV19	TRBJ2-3	CASSIAYFDTQYF
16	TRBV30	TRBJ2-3	CAWSYNPRRGTDTQYF
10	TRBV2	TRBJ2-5	CASTEETQYF
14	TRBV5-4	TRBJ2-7	CASSLASGKVEQYF
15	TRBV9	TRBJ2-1	CATSSHGGGDNEQFF
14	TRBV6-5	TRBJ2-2	CAIAGLAGSGELFF
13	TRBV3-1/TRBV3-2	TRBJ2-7	CASSQGTPGEQYF
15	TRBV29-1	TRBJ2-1	CSTGLAGGSYNEQFF
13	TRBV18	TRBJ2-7	CASSPPGASEQYF
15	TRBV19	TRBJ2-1	CASREGTGGRYEQFF
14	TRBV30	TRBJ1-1	CAWSEKGRFTEAFF
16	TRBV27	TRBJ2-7	CASSPTTSGSPYEQYF
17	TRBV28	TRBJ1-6	CASSLSSVNRVRSPLHF
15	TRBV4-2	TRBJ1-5	CASSQETGNNQPQHF
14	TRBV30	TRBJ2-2	CAWSRQGGTGELFF
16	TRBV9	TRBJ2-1	CASSVDPGGGTNEQFF
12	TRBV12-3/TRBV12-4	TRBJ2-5	CASSQLGETQYF
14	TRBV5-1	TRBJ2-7	CASSPTSRTYEQYF
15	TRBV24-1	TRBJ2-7	CATSDKTGGNYEQYF
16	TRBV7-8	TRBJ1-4	CASSLVQRATNEKLFF
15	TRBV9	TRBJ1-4	CASSFTGTGYEKLFF
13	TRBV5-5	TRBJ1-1	CASSLQTGTEAFF
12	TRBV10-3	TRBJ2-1	CAISSMDNEQFF
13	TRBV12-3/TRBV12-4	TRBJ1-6	CASSLQTGPPLHF
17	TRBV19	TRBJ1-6	CASSSTGRSSYNSPLHF
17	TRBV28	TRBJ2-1	CASSLGGLAGRNNEQFF
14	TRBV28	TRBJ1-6	CASTTGQHNSPLHF
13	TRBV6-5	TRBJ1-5	CASNLRGDQPQHF